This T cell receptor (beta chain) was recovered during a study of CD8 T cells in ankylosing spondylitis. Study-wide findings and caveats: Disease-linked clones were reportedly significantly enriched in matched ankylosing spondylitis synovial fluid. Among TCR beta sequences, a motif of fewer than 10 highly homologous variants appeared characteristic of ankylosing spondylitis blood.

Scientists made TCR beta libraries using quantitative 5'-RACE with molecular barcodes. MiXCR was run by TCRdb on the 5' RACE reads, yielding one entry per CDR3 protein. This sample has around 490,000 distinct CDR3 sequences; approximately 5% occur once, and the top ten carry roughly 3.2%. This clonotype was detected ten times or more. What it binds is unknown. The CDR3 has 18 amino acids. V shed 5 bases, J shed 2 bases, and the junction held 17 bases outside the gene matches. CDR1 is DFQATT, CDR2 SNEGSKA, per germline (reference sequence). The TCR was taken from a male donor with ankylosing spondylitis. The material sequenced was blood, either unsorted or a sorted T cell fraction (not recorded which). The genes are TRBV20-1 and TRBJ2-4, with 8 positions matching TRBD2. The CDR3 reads CSAWDSRREGLSKNIQYF. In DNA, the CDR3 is TGCAGTGCTTGGGACTCCAGACGGGAGGGCCTTTCCAAAAACATTCAGTACTTC.